The clone carrying this TCR beta chain was seen only a few times. As yet, its antigen is unknown. Sample barcodes and UMIs were carried by the TCR alpha and TCR beta cDNA libraries that 5'RACE generated with constant-segment primers. A single record per CDR3 protein comes from TCRdb applying MiXCR to the 5' RACE reads. The profile shows about 340,000 distinct CDR3 sequences, approximately 21% of them singletons. CDR1 SGHVS and CDR2 FNYEAQ come from the germline V gene. The CDR3 extends over 13 amino acids. V dropped 5 bases and J dropped 5 bases, with 13 bases sitting between them. The data derive from a study of T-cell memory formation after mild COVID-19. General study findings and limits: Clones shrinking from day 15 to 85 showed even CD4/CD8 mixes; later expanders tilted CD4+. Pre-infection memory carried some responding clones, suggesting that cross-reactive memory joined.

The sequence was collected from an adult woman who had mild COVID-19 (a few samples of this study predate the infection). Cell type and time point are not known. The material sequenced was PBMCs or a T cell subset sorted from them (not recorded which). The chain carries TRBV7-6 and TRBJ2-7; the D gene is possibly TRBD2 (6 bases). The DNA of the CDR3 is TGTGCCAGCAGCACGCGCGGGGTTCACGAGCAGTACTTC. Protein product: CASSTRGVHEQYF.